These 27 T cell receptor beta chains came from one sample sequenced in a study of blood T cells in healthy people across ages. Sample-barcoded 5' priming and a J-beta primer mix drove a second PCR of 7 to 11 cycles. TCRdb re-called the 5' RACE reads with MiXCR, one entry per CDR3 protein. Found here are about a million distinct CDR3 sequences, just over 50% of them singletons; the top ten hold about 21%. Sequencing was done on a sample of blood. The receptors come from a woman aged 60-70 years in good health.

A remark on this clonotype: At one end the junction does not follow the germline gene, possibly because of a read error. The chain is built from TRBV20-1 and TRBJ1-6, with unresolved D. CDR1 is DFQATT and CDR2 is SNEGSKA in the germline V gene (reference sequence). This CDR3 contains 14 residues. The CDR3 sequence: CSARDGGYSSPLHF. Written as DNA, the CDR3 is TGCAGTGCTAGAGATGGAGGGTATAGTTCACCCCTCCACTTT.

J is TRBJ2-1 and V is TRBV4-3; D not certain. Germline assignment: CDR1 LGHNA and CDR2 YSLEER. Deletions cut 0 bases from V and 3 bases from J, with 6 bases between. CDR3 length: 14 amino acids. The CDR3 DNA sequence: TGCGCCAGCAGCCAAGATGGCGTCTACAATGAGCAGTTCTTC. Residues: CASSQDGVYNEQFF.

The J gene is TRBJ2-1, the V gene TRBV6-5, with D tentatively TRBD2 (6 bases). V lost 5 bases and J 8 bases, leaving 16 bases between the germline ends. This CDR3 spans 14 amino acids. Germline CDR1 MNHEY, CDR2 SVGAGI. CDR3 bases: TGTGCCAGCAGTAGGACCAGAGCGGGTGATGAGCAGTTCTTC. This sequence encodes CASSRTRAGDEQFF.

This clonotype is a singleton in its sample. V gene TRBV2 combines with J gene TRBJ1-5; D unresolved. The ends were cut back, 4 bases at V and 2 bases at J, with 12 bases in the middle. CDR1 SNHLY and CDR2 FYNNEI come from the germline V gene. The CDR3 consists of 15 residues. The CDR3 DNA reads TGTGCCAGCAGTGTTGGGCGGTTGGGCAATCAGCCCCAGCATTTT. Amino acid sequence: CASSVGRLGNQPQHF.

The chain links TRBV7-3 to TRBJ2-3; D is possibly TRBD2 (5 bases). The ends were cut back, 1 base at V and 9 bases at J, with 14 bases in the middle. Per germline, CDR1 SGHTA and CDR2 FQGTGA. The CDR3 has 14 residues. CDR3 in amino acids: CASSLMGDLGTQYF. The CDR3 nucleotides are TGTGCCAGCAGCTTAATGGGAGATCTAGGGACGCAGTATTTT.

This clonotype showed up just a few times. J is TRBJ2-2 and V is TRBV4-2; 10 bases fit TRBD2. Germline V gene sequence: CDR1 LGHNA, CDR2 YNFKEQ. V dropped 5 bases and J dropped 10; count of bases not matched to a gene: 10. The CDR3 loop spans 15 amino acids. The CDR3 DNA sequence: TGTGCCAGCAGCTCCCGTGGAGCGGGAGGGTTGGAGCTGTTTTTT. This codes for CASSSRGAGGLELFF.

This clonotype has more than one count but fewer than ten. This chain uses TRBV5-1 with TRBJ1-2; D is ambiguous. The V gene's germline CDR1 is SGHRS and CDR2 YFSETQ. Trimming cost V 1 base and J 4 bases, with 8 bases left between them. The CDR3 consists of 13 residues. CDR3 nucleotides: TGCGCCAGCAGCTTGCCCAGTCTCTATGGCTACACCTTC. Translation gives CASSLPSLYGYTF.

This sequence joins TRBV6-5 and TRBJ1-4; D perhaps matches TRBD1 (5 bases). V lost 0 bases and J lost 5, with 10 bases in between. The CDR3 contains 15 residues. Germline V gene lookup returns CDR1 MNHEY and CDR2 SVGAGI. The CDR3 DNA sequence: TGTGCCAGCAGTTACTCGGTGCCAGGGAATGAAAAACTGTTTTTT. This encodes CASSYSVPGNEKLFF.

This clonotype was detected only a few times. The DNA of the CDR3 is TGTGCCAGCAGCGACGGACTAGCGGGAGGGGATACGCAGTATTTT. Encoded protein: CASSDGLAGGDTQYF. This chain links TRBV4-2 with TRBJ2-3, with 15 bases fitting TRBD2. Germline V lookup: CDR1 LGHNA, CDR2 YNFKEQ. The CDR3 runs to 15 residues. V lost 5 bases to trimming and J lost 6 bases; unmatched junction nucleotides: 3.

J is TRBJ2-2 and V is TRBV18; 7 positions agree with TRBD1. This CDR3 contains 15 residues. Germline V CDR1 and CDR2: KGHSH, LQKENI. After removal of 4 bases from V and 1 base from J, the junction contained 3 bases not matched to a gene. This CDR3 reads CASSLRQGNTGELFF. The CDR3 nucleotides read TGTGCCAGCTCACTAAGACAGGGGAACACCGGGGAGCTGTTTTTT.

This clonotype was seen a handful of times. This sequence joins TRBV5-1 and TRBJ2-7; 10 nucleotides match TRBD1. J gave up 3 bases and V 4 bases, and 7 bases lay outside the gene matches. Germline V CDR1 and CDR2: SGHRS, YFSETQ. The CDR3 contains 15 residues. The DNA of the CDR3 is TGCGCCAGCAGCCAGGACAGGGGGTCTTACTACGAGCAGTACTTC. Translation: CASSQDRGSYYEQYF.

Note on this clonotype: Possible read error: a much larger clone is one base away. The V gene is TRBV24-1, the J gene TRBJ2-3, with D perhaps matching TRBD2 (5 bases). Trimming took off 0 bases at V and 0 bases at J, with 9 bases between the two ends. Germline CDR1 is KGHDR and CDR2 is SFDVKD. This CDR3 spans 16 amino acids. CDR3 nucleotides: TGTGCCACCAGTGATTTGGCGGGTGCTAGCACAGATACGCAGTATTTT. Translating gives CATSDLAGASTDTQYF.

This chain joins TRBV29-1 and TRBJ2-5; TRBD2 agrees at 8 bases. V dropped 6 bases and J dropped 2; count of bases not matched to a gene: 11. Germline CDR1 SQVTM, CDR2 ANQGSEA. The CDR3 runs to 15 residues. The CDR3 DNA sequence: TGCAGCGTCGCTCCTATGACTAGCGAACAAGAGACCCAGTACTTC. This translates into CSVAPMTSEQETQYF.

The J gene is TRBJ2-7, the V gene TRBV7-2; 11 bases line up with TRBD2. The CDR3 has 15 amino acids. The ends lost 4 bases at V and 5 bases at J; junction bases unmatched: 7. Germline-derived CDR1 and CDR2 are SGHTA and FQGNSA. This CDR3 reads CASSSTSGSYNEQYF. CDR3 nucleotide sequence: TGTGCCAGCAGCTCCACTAGCGGGAGCTACAACGAGCAGTACTTC.

This sequence joins TRBV12-3 or TRBV12-4 and TRBJ2-1, with TRBD2 matching over 8 bases. The CDR3 runs to 17 residues. Trimming took 6 bases from V and 7 from J; bases not matched to a gene: 17. The CDR3 loop reads CASSYRQGSGIPNEQFF. The CDR3 bases are TGTGCCAGCAGCTACAGGCAAGGTAGCGGGATTCCGAATGAGCAGTTCTTC.

This chain links TRBV20-1 with TRBJ2-7; 7 nucleotides match TRBD2. There are 15 residues in the CDR3. The germline V gene encodes CDR1 DFQATT and CDR2 SNEGSKA (reference sequence). Unmatched junction bases numbered 8, after V lost 0 bases and J lost 3 bases. CDR3 in DNA: TGCAGTGCTAGAGACCTCGGGGGGTCCCACTACGAGCAGTACTTC. The encoded protein is CSARDLGGSHYEQYF.

The chain is built from TRBV20-1 and TRBJ2-3; TRBD2 agrees at 10 bases. The CDR3 spans 16 residues. Trimming removed 5 bases from V and 6 bases from J; junction bases left unmatched: 14. The V gene's germline CDR1 is DFQATT and CDR2 SNEGSKA (reference sequence). This chain's CDR3 is CSAPYRVAGGGDTQYF. The CDR3 DNA reads TGCAGTGCTCCTTATAGGGTAGCGGGAGGAGGCGATACGCAGTATTTT.

This clonotype was detected many times. J is TRBJ2-5 and V is TRBV6-1; D is possibly TRBD2 (5 bases). The CDR3 runs 14 residues. Germline-derived CDR1 and CDR2 are MNHNS and SASEGT. The ends were cut back, 6 bases at V and 5 bases at J, with 16 bases in the middle. The CDR3 here is CASRLDFQRETQYF. CDR3 DNA: TGTGCCAGCAGACTGGACTTTCAAAGGGAGACCCAGTACTTC.

With regard to this clonotype: Its ends do not fully match the called genes, so a read error is possible. This rearrangement joins TRBV28 to TRBJ1-1, with D maybe TRBD1 (6 bases). The germline CDR1 and CDR2 sequences are MDHEN and SYDVKM. The length of the CDR3 is 13 residues. CDR3 DNA sequence: TGTGCCAGCAGCTCCACAGGGAACGCTGAAGCTTTCTTT. It encodes CASSSTGNAEAFF.

This chain joins TRBV12-3 or TRBV12-4 and TRBJ2-7; a possible D gene is TRBD1 (6 bases). The CDR3 loop spans 15 amino acids. V lost 8 bases to trimming and J lost 6 bases, with 23 bases between them. This CDR3 is CASGRFLGAQSEQYF. As DNA, the CDR3 is TGTGCCAGCGGTAGGTTTCTGGGGGCTCAAAGCGAGCAGTACTTC.

In this sample, this clonotype turned up a few times. This chain links TRBV27 with TRBJ2-3, with a weak D call TRBD2 (6 bases). Germline loops: CDR1 MNHEY, CDR2 SMNVEV (reference sequence). This CDR3 comprises 15 residues. The V end lost 1 base, the J end lost 4 bases, and 12 bases lay between the germline ends. The CDR3 DNA is TGTGCCAGCAGTTTATGGGGAGGAGGGGCAGATACGCAGTATTTT. Amino acids: CASSLWGGGADTQYF.

This clonotype was detected only a few times. The chain couples TRBV12-3 or TRBV12-4 to TRBJ2-7; 9 bases line up with TRBD1. The CDR3 covers 13 residues. The ends lost 3 bases at V and 6 bases at J; junction bases unmatched: 3. CDR3 sequence reads: CASSLRQGGEQYF. As DNA, the CDR3 is TGTGCCAGCAGTTTGAGACAGGGGGGCGAGCAGTACTTC.

This chain connects TRBV7-2 to TRBJ1-2; 8 nucleotides agree with TRBD1. J lost 3 bases, V lost 3 bases, and 6 bases had no gene match. The germline gives CDR1 SGHTA, CDR2 FQGNSA. CDR3 length equals 15 residues. CDR3 sequence: CASSFFRGRDYGYTF. The CDR3 DNA reads TGTGCCAGCAGCTTTTTCAGGGGGCGCGACTATGGCTACACCTTC.

The chain joins TRBV6-5 to TRBJ2-7; D tentatively fits TRBD1 or TRBD2 (6 bases each). The CDR3 totals 13 residues. V was pared by 7 bases and J by 0 bases, with 10 bases between. Per germline, CDR1 MNHEY and CDR2 SVGAGI. The CDR3 sequence is CASNRGPSYEQYF. In DNA, the CDR3 is TGTGCCAGCAATCGGGGGCCCTCCTACGAGCAGTACTTC.

Only a few counts were recorded for this clonotype. This rearrangement joins TRBV28 to TRBJ2-7; D unresolved. Trimming shortened V by 2 bases and J by 9 bases, and 8 bases separated the two germline ends. This CDR3 has 11 residues. Per the germline V gene, CDR1 is MDHEN and CDR2 is SYDVKM. Here the CDR3 DNA reads TGTGCCAGCAGTTTAGACTGGGGGCAGTACTTC. Residues: CASSLDWGQYF.

The chain recombines TRBV7-8 with TRBJ2-1, with 7 bases that match TRBD2. CDR1 and CDR2 from the germline V gene are SGHVS and FQNEAQ. This CDR3 is built from 20 residues. V shed 1 base and J 0 bases; nucleotides not matched to a gene: 15. The CDR3 region is CASSLGFGRHGGNSYNEQFF. The CDR3, as DNA: TGTGCCAGCAGCTTAGGTTTCGGGAGACACGGGGGGAACTCCTACAATGAGCAGTTCTTC.

The chain has TRBV5-6 and TRBJ2-7; D may be TRBD2 (6 bases). This CDR3 region has 14 residues. The V gene lost 0 bases and the J gene lost 2 bases, with 9 bases spanning the gap. The germline gives CDR1 SGHDT, CDR2 YYEEEE. This CDR3 reads CASSLGGITYEQYF. The DNA for the CDR3 is TGTGCCAGCAGCTTGGGCGGGATAACCTACGAGCAGTACTTC.